This T cell receptor (beta chain) was obtained from a study of untreated major depressive disorder. Measured with immunoSEQ multiplex PCR; TCRdb has only the in-frame clones, and not every one. This table holds 20,000 to 25,000 clones, more than 70% found once. Participants with major medical conditions, Axis I/II comorbidities, regular medication or illicit drug use were excluded. Trimming took 5 bases from V and 6 from J; bases not matched to a gene: 9. CDR1 and CDR2 from the germline V gene are SGHTA and FQGNSA. The CDR3 spans 15 residues. The sequenced sample consisted of CD4+ T cells from PBMCs. The chain is built from TRBV7-2 and TRBJ1-4; 7 bases line up with TRBD1. The clonotype was recovered from a woman aged 30 to 39 in good health. The CDR3 sequence is CASSRDTGADEKLFF. CDR3 sequence (DNA): TGTGCCAGCAGCCGAGATACAGGGGCTGATGAAAAACTGTTTTTT.